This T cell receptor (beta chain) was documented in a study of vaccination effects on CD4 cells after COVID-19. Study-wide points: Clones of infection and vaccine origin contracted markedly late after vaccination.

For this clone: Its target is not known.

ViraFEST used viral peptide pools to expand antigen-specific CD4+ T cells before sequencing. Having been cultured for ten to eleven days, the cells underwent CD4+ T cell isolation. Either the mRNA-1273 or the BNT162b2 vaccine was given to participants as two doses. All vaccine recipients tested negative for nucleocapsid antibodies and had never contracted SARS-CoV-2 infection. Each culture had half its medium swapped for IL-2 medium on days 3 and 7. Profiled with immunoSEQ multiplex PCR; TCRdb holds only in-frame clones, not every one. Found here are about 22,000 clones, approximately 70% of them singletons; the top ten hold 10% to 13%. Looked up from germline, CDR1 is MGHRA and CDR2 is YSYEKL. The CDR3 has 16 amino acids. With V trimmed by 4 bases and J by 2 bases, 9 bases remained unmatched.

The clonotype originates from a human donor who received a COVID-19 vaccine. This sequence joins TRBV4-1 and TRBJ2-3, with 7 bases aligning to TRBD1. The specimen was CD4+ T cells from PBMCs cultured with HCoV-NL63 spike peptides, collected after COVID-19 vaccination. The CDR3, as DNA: TGCGCCAGCAGCCGCCGGACAGGAGATTACACAGATACGCAGTATTTT. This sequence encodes CASSRRTGDYTDTQYF.